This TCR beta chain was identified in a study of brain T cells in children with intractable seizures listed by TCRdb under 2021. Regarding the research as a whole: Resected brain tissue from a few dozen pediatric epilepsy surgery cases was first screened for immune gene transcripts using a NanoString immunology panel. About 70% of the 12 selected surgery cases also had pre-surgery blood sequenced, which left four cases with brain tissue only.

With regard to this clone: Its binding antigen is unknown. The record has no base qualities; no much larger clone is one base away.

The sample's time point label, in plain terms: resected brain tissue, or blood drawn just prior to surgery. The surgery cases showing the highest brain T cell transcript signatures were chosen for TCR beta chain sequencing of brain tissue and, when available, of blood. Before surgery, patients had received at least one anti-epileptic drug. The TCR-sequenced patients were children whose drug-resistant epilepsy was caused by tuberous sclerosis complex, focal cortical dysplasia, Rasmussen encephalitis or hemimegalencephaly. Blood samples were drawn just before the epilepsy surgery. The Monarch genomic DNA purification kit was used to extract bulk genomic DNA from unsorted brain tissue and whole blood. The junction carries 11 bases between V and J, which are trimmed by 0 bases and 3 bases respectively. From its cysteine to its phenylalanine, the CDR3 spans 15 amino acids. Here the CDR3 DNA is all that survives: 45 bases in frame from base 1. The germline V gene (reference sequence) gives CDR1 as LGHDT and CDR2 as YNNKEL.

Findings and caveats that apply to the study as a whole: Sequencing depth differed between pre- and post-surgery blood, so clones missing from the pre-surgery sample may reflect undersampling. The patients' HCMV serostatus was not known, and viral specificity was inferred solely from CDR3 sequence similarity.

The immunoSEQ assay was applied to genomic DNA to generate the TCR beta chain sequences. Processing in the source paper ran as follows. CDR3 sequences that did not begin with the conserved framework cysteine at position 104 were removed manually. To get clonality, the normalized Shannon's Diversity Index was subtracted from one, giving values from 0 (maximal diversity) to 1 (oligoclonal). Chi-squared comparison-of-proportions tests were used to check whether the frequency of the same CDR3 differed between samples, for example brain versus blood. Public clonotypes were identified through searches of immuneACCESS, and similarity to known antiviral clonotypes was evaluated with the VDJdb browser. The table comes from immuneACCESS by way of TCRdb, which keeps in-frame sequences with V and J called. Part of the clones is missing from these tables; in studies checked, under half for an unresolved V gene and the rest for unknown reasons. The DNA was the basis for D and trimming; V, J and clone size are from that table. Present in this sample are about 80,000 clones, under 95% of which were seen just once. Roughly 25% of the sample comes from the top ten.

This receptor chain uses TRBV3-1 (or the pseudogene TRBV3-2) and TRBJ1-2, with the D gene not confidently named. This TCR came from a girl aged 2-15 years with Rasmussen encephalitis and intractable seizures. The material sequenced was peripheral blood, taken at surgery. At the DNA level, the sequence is TGTGCCAGCAGCCAAGACGTAGCATTCGACTATGGCTACACCTTC. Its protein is CASSQDVAFDYGYTF.